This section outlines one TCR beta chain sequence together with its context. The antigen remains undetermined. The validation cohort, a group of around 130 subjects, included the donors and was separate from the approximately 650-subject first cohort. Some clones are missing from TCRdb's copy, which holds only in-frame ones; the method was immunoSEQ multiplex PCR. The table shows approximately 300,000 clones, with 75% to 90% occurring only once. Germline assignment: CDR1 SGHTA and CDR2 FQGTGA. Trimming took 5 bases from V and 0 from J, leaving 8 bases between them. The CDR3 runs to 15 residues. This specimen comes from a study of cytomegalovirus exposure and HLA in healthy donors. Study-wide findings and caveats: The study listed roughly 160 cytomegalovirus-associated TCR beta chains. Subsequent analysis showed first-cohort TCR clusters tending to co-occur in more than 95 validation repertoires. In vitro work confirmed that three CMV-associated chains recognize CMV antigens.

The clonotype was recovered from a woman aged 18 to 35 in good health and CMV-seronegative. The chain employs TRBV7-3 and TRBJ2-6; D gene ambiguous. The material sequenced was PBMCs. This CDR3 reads CASSSTLSGANVLTF. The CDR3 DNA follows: TGTGCCAGCAGCAGCACTCTCTCTGGGGCCAACGTCCTGACTTTC.